This entry lists 22 T cell receptor beta chains sequenced from one sample in a study of radiation and T cells in renal cell carcinoma. Time point reported: blood 4 weeks post-SBRT, at nephrectomy. The treatment denotes: 15 Gy SBRT to primary tumor, nephrectomy 4 weeks later. Measured with immunoSEQ multiplex PCR; TCRdb has only the in-frame clones, and not every one. Of 75,000 to 90,000 clones in the sample, about nine tenths are singletons; the top ten hold around 6%. Material: blood, obtained from a patient whose treatment included radiotherapy and nephrectomy. These receptors were collected from a woman in her 70s with renal cell carcinoma.

This chain links TRBV5-1 with TRBJ1-1; 9 nucleotides match TRBD1. CDR3 size: 15 residues. After removal of 4 bases from V and 4 bases from J, the junction contained 8 bases not matched to a gene. CDR1 is SGHRS and CDR2 is YFSETQ in the germline V gene. CDR3 in amino acids: CASSGQGQGSTEAFF. Written as DNA, the CDR3 is TGCGCCAGCAGCGGACAGGGGCAGGGGAGCACTGAAGCTTTCTTT.

V gene TRBV9 combines with J gene TRBJ2-1, with 10 nucleotides matching TRBD2. There are 19 residues in the CDR3. Trimming cost V 0 bases and J 6 bases; bases outside gene matches: 15. CDR1 and CDR2 from the germline V gene are SGDLS and YYNGEE. The DNA of the CDR3 is TGTGCCAGCAGCGTAGCTACGAGCGGGGGGGTGTCTGTTAGCAATGAGCAGTTCTTC. Protein: CASSVATSGGVSVSNEQFF.

The chain has TRBV7-3 and TRBJ2-3; 8 bases line up with TRBD1. Germline CDR1 is SGHTA and CDR2 is FQGTGA. The CDR3 is 15 amino acids. V lost 4 bases, J lost 1 base, and 4 bases stayed unmatched. CDR3 DNA: TGTGCCAGCAGCTCCGGACAGGGTCGCACAGATACGCAGTATTTT. Translated: CASSSGQGRTDTQYF.

The chain couples TRBV6-1 to TRBJ1-2; 11 bases match TRBD1. CDR1 is MNHNS, CDR2 SASEGT, per germline. J was trimmed by 5 bases and V by 6 bases; bases with no gene match: 5. The CDR3 sequence is 14 residues long. The CDR3 sequence is CASRGTGGYYGYTF. In DNA form, the CDR3 reads TGTGCCAGCAGGGGGACAGGGGGTTATTATGGCTACACCTTC.

The CDR3 spells CASSWTGTGNTIYF. The CDR3 nucleotides are TGTGCCAGCAGTTGGACAGGGACTGGAAACACCATATATTTT. The V and J genes are TRBV27 and TRBJ1-3, with 8 positions matching TRBD1. Looked up from germline, CDR1 is MNHEY and CDR2 is SMNVEV (reference sequence). The ends lost 4 bases at V and 2 bases at J; junction bases unmatched: 1. The CDR3 has 14 amino acids.

V and J are TRBV6-5 and TRBJ1-1; D is unresolved. CDR1 is MNHEY and CDR2 is SVGAGI in the germline V gene. V gave up 8 bases and J gave up 2 bases, with 6 bases separating them. The CDR3 covers 11 residues. CDR3 sequence: CASRINTEAFF. CDR3 bases: TGTGCCAGCCGGATCAACACTGAAGCTTTCTTT.

The chain uses TRBV6-6 and TRBJ1-4, with D unclear. Between the trimmed V and J ends, which lost 4 bases and 4 bases, there was a span of 10 bases. Per the germline V gene, CDR1 is MNHNY and CDR2 is SVGAGI (reference sequence). The CDR3 spans 14 residues. The CDR3 loop is CASSSRSINEKLFF. As DNA, the CDR3 is TGTGCCAGCAGTTCGCGCTCCATTAATGAAAAACTGTTTTTT.

The chain is built from TRBV7-9 and TRBJ1-2; no reliable D call. V was cut by 0 bases and J by 7 bases, with 9 bases left in between. Germline CDR1 is SEHNR and CDR2 is FQNEAQ (reference sequence). The CDR3 extends over 13 amino acids. CDR3 in amino acids: CASSLALGFGYTF. Written as DNA, the CDR3 is TGTGCCAGCAGCTTAGCGCTTGGGTTTGGCTACACCTTC.

The chain uses TRBV4-3 and TRBJ1-6, with D unresolved. Per germline, CDR1 LGHNA and CDR2 YSLEER. V was clipped by 0 bases and J by 8 bases, with 11 bases between them. CDR3 length: 15 residues. Here the CDR3 DNA reads TGCGCCAGCAGCCAAGATCCGTCCCAGGATTCACCCCTCCACTTT. Protein sequence: CASSQDPSQDSPLHF.

The sample holds one count of this clone. This rearrangement joins TRBV6-5 to TRBJ2-2; D unclear. Germline assignment: CDR1 MNHEY and CDR2 SVGAGI. V was shortened by 5 bases and J by 1 base, with 5 bases between the two germline ends. This CDR3 contains 13 residues. CDR3 DNA sequence: TGTGCCAGCAGTCGAGGGAACACCGGGGAGCTGTTTTTT. Amino acid sequence: CASSRGNTGELFF.

The chain is built from TRBV7-2 and TRBJ1-4; the match to TRBD1 covers 9 bases. Trimming cost V 5 bases and J 4 bases; bases outside gene matches: 2. CDR1 and CDR2 from the germline V gene are SGHTA and FQGNSA. The length of the CDR3 is 14 residues. CDR3 nucleotide sequence: TGTGCCAGCAGCAAGGACAGGGGTAATGAAAAACTGTTTTTT. Protein product: CASSKDRGNEKLFF.

This sequence joins TRBV27 and TRBJ2-1; D unclear. This CDR3 has 11 residues. CDR1 and CDR2 (germline): MNHEY, SMNVEV (reference sequence). Trimming pared 4 bases from V and 7 bases from J, leaving 5 bases between. CDR3 region: CASSSGNEQFF. Written as DNA, the CDR3 is TGTGCCAGCAGTTCTGGAAATGAGCAGTTCTTC.

This sequence joins TRBV19 and TRBJ1-1, with D possibly matching TRBD1 (5 bases). The length of the CDR3 is 13 residues. The germline gives CDR1 LNHDA, CDR2 SQIVND (reference sequence). V lost 3 bases and J lost 6, with 11 bases in between. CDR3 nucleotides: TGTGCCAGTAGTATCGTGGGGCCATCTGAAGCTTTCTTT. Translated: CASSIVGPSEAFF.

This clone was seen a few times. CDR3 sequence: CASSSLAGATNEQFF. The CDR3 DNA is TGTGCCAGCAGTTCTCTAGCGGGGGCAACCAATGAGCAGTTCTTC. The rearrangement joins TRBV6-5 to TRBJ2-1; 10 nucleotides match TRBD2. Unmatched junction bases numbered 6, after V lost 4 bases and J lost 6 bases. The CDR3 is 15 residues long. Germline V lookup: CDR1 MNHEY, CDR2 SVGAGI.

The rearrangement links TRBV27 to TRBJ2-1, with 10 bases that match TRBD1. Germline V lookup: CDR1 MNHEY, CDR2 SMNVEV (reference sequence). The trim removed 7 bases at V and 8 bases at J, leaving 11 bases unmatched. CDR3 length: 15 amino acids. CDR3 bases: TGTGCCAGCAATCCCTCCGGGACAGGGGACCATGAGCAGTTCTTC. Protein: CASNPSGTGDHEQFF.

The rearrangement uses TRBV28 and TRBJ1-4; D uncertain. The CDR3 runs 17 residues. CDR1 and CDR2 from the germline V gene are MDHEN and SYDVKM. V was clipped by 0 bases and J by 1 base, with 12 bases between them. CDR3 in amino acids: CASSLWVGQRTNEKLFF. The CDR3 DNA reads as TGTGCCAGCAGTTTATGGGTAGGGCAGAGAACTAATGAAAAACTGTTTTTT.

The chain recombines TRBV30 with TRBJ2-5; D might be TRBD2 (6 bases). CDR1 GTSNPN and CDR2 SVGIG come from the germline V gene (reference sequence). V lost 3 bases, J lost 3 bases, and 20 bases lay in between. The CDR3 is 16 residues long. CDR3 nucleotides: TGTGCCTGGAGGCCGCGTTGGGGGGTACTGGAAGAGACCCAGTACTTC. This gives the protein CAWRPRWGVLEETQYF.

The chain recombines TRBV4-1 with TRBJ1-5; tentative D call: TRBD1 (6 bases). CDR3 length: 15 amino acids. CDR1 is MGHRA, CDR2 YSYEKL, per germline. V lost 1 base and J lost 6, with 13 bases in between. The CDR3 sequence: CASSQGGGAGQPQHF. The CDR3 nucleotides read TGCGCCAGCAGCCAAGGAGGGGGAGCCGGTCAGCCCCAGCATTTT.

The chain employs TRBV28 and TRBJ1-1; no definite D call. Trimming took off 5 bases at V and 3 bases at J, with 7 bases between the two ends. CDR3 size: 12 residues. Germline lookup yields CDR1 MDHEN and CDR2 SYDVKM. CDR3 amino acids: CASSRTYTEAFF. As DNA, the CDR3 is TGTGCCAGCAGTCGGACTTACACTGAAGCTTTCTTT.

The J gene is TRBJ2-1, the V gene TRBV5-1; 7 bases are shared with TRBD2. The trim removed 0 bases at V and 1 base at J, leaving 4 bases unmatched. CDR3 length: 16 amino acids. Germline V CDR1 and CDR2: SGHRS, YFSETQ. CDR3 residues: CASSLVSSGSYNEQFF. CDR3 in DNA: TGCGCCAGCAGCTTGGTGTCTAGCGGTTCCTACAATGAGCAGTTCTTC.

This sequence joins TRBV14 and TRBJ2-2; 12 bases are shared with TRBD2. The junction had 2 bases not matched to a gene; V was cut back by 3 bases and J by 6 bases. Germline V gives CDR1 SGHDN, CDR2 FVKESK. This CDR3 is 15 amino acids long. This CDR3 reads CASSHLAGGSGELFF. As DNA, the CDR3 is TGTGCCAGCAGCCATCTAGCGGGGGGGTCCGGGGAGCTGTTTTTT.

This chain uses TRBV30 with TRBJ1-2; perhaps TRBD1 as D (6 bases). Germline CDR1 is GTSNPN and CDR2 is SVGIG (reference sequence). V lost 3 bases and J lost 8, with 13 bases in between. This CDR3 spans 12 amino acids. The chain's CDR3 is CAWRGAGEGYTF. The CDR3 nucleotides are TGTGCCTGGAGGGGGGCAGGGGAAGGCTACACCTTC. Full variable domain (remainder filled in from reference TRBV30 and TRBJ1-2): SQTIHQWPATLVQPVGSPLSLECTVEGTSNPNLYWYRQAAGRGLQLLFYSVGIGQISSEVPQNLSASRPQDRQFILSSKKLLLSDSGFYLCAWRGAGEGYTFGSGTRLTVV.